These T cell receptor beta chains were read from a single sample in a study of PD-L1 blockade in urothelial cancer. Generated by immunoSEQ multiplex PCR, the TCRdb table keeps only in-frame clones and is missing some. The sample holds around 38,000 clones, about 86% seen once. The specimen comprised PBMCs, sampled around atezolizumab (anti-PD-L1) treatment. The receptor source for this set is a man in his sixties with urothelial cancer. CDR3s include the opening cysteine and the closing phenylalanine or tryptophan. A D gene is named only where the DNA matches it firmly. Part of the rows lack a size; the others show once, few, many or a class for expanded clones.

v_call	d_call	clone_size	j_call	cdr3_nt	cdr3_aa
TRBV5-1	NA	once	TRBJ2-1	TGCGCCAGCAGCTTGGTAGGGGACTATGAGCAGTTCTTC	CASSLVGDYEQFF
TRBV28	NA	NA	TRBJ1-1	TGTGCCAGCAGTATAAAGAACTTCGAAGCTTTCTTT	CASSIKNFEAFF
TRBV27	NA	once	TRBJ1-5	TGTGCCAGCAGTTTCAGGGGTAGCAATCAGCCCCAGCATTTT	CASSFRGSNQPQHF
TRBV19	NA	NA	TRBJ1-2	TGTGCCAGTAGTATGGGGGGGACGTTTGGCTACACCTTC	CASSMGGTFGYTF
TRBV5-4	NA	once	TRBJ2-5	TGTGCCAGCAGTCCCGGGGGGCCTAGGGAGACCCAGTACTTC	CASSPGGPRETQYF
TRBV29-1	TRBD1	NA	TRBJ1-1	TGCAGCGCCGACGGGACAGGGTGGTCTGAAGCTTTCTTT	CSADGTGWSEAFF
TRBV5-4	NA	NA	TRBJ1-6	TGTGCCAGCAGCTTGGGAGGGTCCGGGAATTCACCCCTCCACTTT	CASSLGGSGNSPLHF
TRBV29-1	TRBD1	NA	TRBJ2-6	TGCAGCGTTGAAGGGGACAGGTCTGGGGCCAACGTCCTGACTTTC	CSVEGDRSGANVLTF
TRBV10-3	TRBD1	NA	TRBJ1-6	TGTGCCACTCAGCCGGGACAGGGTCCTTCACCCCTCCACTTT	CATQPGQGPSPLHF
TRBV12-5	TRBD1	NA	TRBJ2-2	TGTGCTAGTGGGGACAGGGCTTTCTTCACCGGGGAGCTGTTTTTT	CASGDRAFFTGELFF
TRBV6-6	NA	NA	TRBJ2-7	TGTGCCAGCAGGACAGACTCAGACTACGAGCAGTACTTC	CASRTDSDYEQYF
TRBV2	NA	once	TRBJ2-7	TGTGCCAGCAGTGGGGGATGGGGAGATGCTTCCTACGAGCAGTACTTC	CASSGGWGDASYEQYF
TRBV2	NA	NA	TRBJ1-6	TGTGCCAGCAGTGAAAGAGTCCGGTTTTCCTCCTATAATTCACCCCTCCACTTT	CASSERVRFSSYNSPLHF
TRBV4-1	NA	NA	TRBJ1-2	TGCGCCAGCAGCCCAGGGGACTATGGCTACACCTTC	CASSPGDYGYTF
TRBV6-5	TRBD1	NA	TRBJ1-6	TGTGCCAGCAGTTACTGGGACAGCAATTCACCCCTCCACTTT	CASSYWDSNSPLHF
TRBV4-2	TRBD1	NA	TRBJ1-4	TGTGCCAGCAGCCGCGCCGGGTTTGGGACAGGAGTTGAAAAACTGTTTTTT	CASSRAGFGTGVEKLFF
TRBV7-9	NA	NA	TRBJ1-1	TGTGCCAGCAGCTTACTCGCCAGCGTCATGAACACTGAAGCTTTCTTT	CASSLLASVMNTEAFF
TRBV19	NA	NA	TRBJ2-3	TGTCCTCGACCTCCGGGACAGGGCACTAGCGGGAGCACAGATACGCAGTATTTT	CPRPPGQGTSGSTDTQYF
TRBV9	TRBD2	NA	TRBJ2-1	TGTGCCAGCAGCGCCCTGGGACTAGCGGTCTACAATGAGCAGTTCTTC	CASSALGLAVYNEQFF
TRBV19	NA	NA	TRBJ2-1	TGTGCCAGTAGTATAGACGGACAGACTAACGAGCAGTTCTTC	CASSIDGQTNEQFF
TRBV30	TRBD1	NA	TRBJ1-2	TGTGCCTGGAGTGTAACCAGATGGGACAGGGCAAACTATGGCTACACCTTC	CAWSVTRWDRANYGYTF
TRBV11-1	NA	NA	TRBJ2-7	TGTGCCAGCAGCTTAGCGGGGAGCTCCTACGAGCAGTACTTC	CASSLAGSSYEQYF
TRBV10-3	NA	NA	TRBJ2-2	TGTGCCATCAGGGAAACAGCGAACACCGGGGAGCTGTTTTTT	CAIRETANTGELFF
TRBV10-2	NA	NA	TRBJ2-3	TGCGCCAGCAGTGAAGGAGTTAGCGGACTCACAGATACGCAGTATTTT	CASSEGVSGLTDTQYF
TRBV5-6	NA	NA	TRBJ2-7	TGTGCCAGCAGCTTTAGAGTCTACGAGCAGTACTTC	CASSFRVYEQYF
TRBV6-1	NA	NA	TRBJ1-2	TGTGCCAGCAGTCGATCCGACAGGAACTATGGCTACACCTTC	CASSRSDRNYGYTF
TRBV7-6	NA	NA	TRBJ2-1	TGTGCCAGCAGCCCCCGGGAGGGGGCCCTTCCCTACAATGAGCAGTTCTTC	CASSPREGALPYNEQFF
TRBV5-1	NA	NA	TRBJ2-1	TGCGCCAGCAAAAGGGACGGAGAGCGGGCCGAGCAGTTCTTC	CASKRDGERAEQFF
TRBV19	NA	NA	TRBJ2-7	TGTGCCAGTAGTATTGGCGGCACTTCCTACGAGCAGTACTTC	CASSIGGTSYEQYF
TRBV9	TRBD1	NA	TRBJ2-7	TGTGCCAGCAGCCCAGGGACAGGGACACTATACGAGCAGTACTTC	CASSPGTGTLYEQYF
TRBV7-2	NA	NA	TRBJ2-3	TGTGCCAGCAGCTTAAGGGGGAGAAGCACAGATACGCAGTATTTT	CASSLRGRSTDTQYF
TRBV6-5	TRBD1	NA	TRBJ2-7	TGTGCCAGCAGTTACTCCGGGACAGGGGGCGAGGAGCAGTACTTC	CASSYSGTGGEEQYF
TRBV5-4	TRBD2	NA	TRBJ2-5	TGTGCCAGCGGGAGGGGACTACAAGAGACCCAGTACTTC	CASGRGLQETQYF
TRBV6-5	NA	NA	TRBJ1-5	TGTGCCAGCTCGGCAGCGGGTAGCAATCAGCCCCAGCATTTT	CASSAAGSNQPQHF
TRBV6-4	NA	NA	TRBJ2-1	TGTGCCAGCAGCCGGGACAACTACAATGAGCAGTTCTTC	CASSRDNYNEQFF
TRBV10-3	TRBD1	few	TRBJ2-7	TGTGCCATCAGTGATCCGAGACGGACAGGCGCATCCTACGAGCAGTACTTC	CAISDPRRTGASYEQYF
TRBV5-6	NA	NA	TRBJ2-6	TGTGCCAGCAGCCCCGGAGGTTCTGGGGCCAACGTCCTGACTTTC	CASSPGGSGANVLTF
TRBV19	TRBD1	NA	TRBJ2-7	TGTGCCAGTAGCACCCCGCAGGGGGCGCCGAACGAGCAGTACTTC	CASSTPQGAPNEQYF
TRBV6-5	NA	once	TRBJ2-5	TGTGCCAGCAGTCCCGGTGAGACCCAGTACTTC	CASSPGETQYF
TRBV5-4	TRBD2	once	TRBJ2-7	TGTGCCAGCAGCTGGGGGACTAGCTACGAGCAGTACTTC	CASSWGTSYEQYF